This T cell receptor (beta chain) was profiled in a study of blood T cell repertoires in COVID-19. In the study's own analysis: Reference gene primer amplification gave estimated nucleated cell counts. Assay: immunoSEQ multiplex PCR; the TCRdb copy retains only in-frame clones and omits some. That table furnishes V, J and clone size, whereas the DNA furnished D and trimming. The data hold around 250,000 clones, with roughly 89% observed a single time. In germline, CDR1 is WNHNN, CDR2 SYGVQD (reference sequence). The CDR3 is made up of 13 amino acids. V gave up 6 bases and J gave up 3 bases, with 12 bases separating them.

The chain carries TRBV10-1 and TRBJ2-7, with D maybe TRBD2 (7 bases). Sample: peripheral blood. The receptor was derived from a woman between 35 and 50 years old who had recovered from COVID-19. The CDR3 bases are TGCGCCAGCAGCCAGGGGAGGGACTACGAGCAGTACTTC. Translated: CASSQGRDYEQYF.